This T cell receptor (beta chain) was observed in a study of T cell changes during pregnancy in multiple sclerosis. The CDR3 has 15 residues. Germline CDR1 reads SNHLY; CDR2 reads FYNNEI. Trimming cost V 4 bases and J 4 bases; bases outside gene matches: 6. The table came from immunoSEQ multiplex PCR; TCRdb's copy has only in-frame clones and leaves some out. The sample lists 50,000 to 60,000 clones; roughly 91% were seen once. The rearrangement joins TRBV2 to TRBJ2-5, with TRBD2 identical over 10 bases. The sample consisted of CD4+ T cells from peripheral blood mononuclear cells, taken in the second trimester of pregnancy. This TCR came from a female donor with multiple sclerosis, enrolled in a pregnancy study. The CDR3 bases are TGTGCCAGCAGTGGGAGTAGCGGGGGGCCAGAGACCCAGTACTTC. Amino acids: CASSGSSGGPETQYF.